These 22 T cell receptor beta chains share one sample of origin, sequenced in a study of post-analysis software for immune sequencing data (dated by TCRdb to 2015 to 2017). What the research found in general, with its limitations: Roughly 5 TRBV segments, including TRBV5-6, TRBV5-1 and TRBV20-1, were significantly more frequent in patients than controls.

Receptor amplification or capture employed PCR. Reads for this sample came from an Illumina HiSeq 2500. To reduce PCR and sequencing biases, unique molecular identifiers were incorporated into the TCR beta cDNA libraries. The public reads were quality trimmed at Q25 with fastp and then assembled into clones with MiXCR by TCRdb, keeping productive beta chains. Rows merge per CDR3 protein into single entries with the most common DNA and genes. In this sample the table shows about 820,000 distinct CDR3 sequences, approximately 50% of which occur a single time. 4% to 5.5% of the sample rests with the top ten. No antigen has been identified for these receptors. The sequenced material came from blood. The receptors come from a girl aged 10-17 years with multiple sclerosis.

The rearrangement uses TRBV10-3 and TRBJ2-5; the match to TRBD2 covers 8 bases. The J call may be incorrect, as the DNA end agrees better with TRBJ2-7. The CDR3 loop spans 12 amino acids. The germline gives CDR1 ENHRY, CDR2 SYGVKD. The CDR3 is CAIMGLGYEQYF. The CDR3, as DNA: TGTGCCATCATGGGACTAGGGTACGAGCAGTACTTC.

This clonotype was found a few times. This chain uses TRBV5-1 with TRBJ2-7, with D tentatively TRBD1 or TRBD2 (6 bases each). V gave up 1 base and J gave up 0 bases, with 14 bases separating them. Germline V CDR1 and CDR2: SGHRS, YFSETQ. This CDR3 spans 16 amino acids. CDR3 region: CASSLTGASSSYEQYF. Here the CDR3 DNA reads TGCGCCAGCAGCTTGACGGGGGCCTCGAGCTCCTACGAGCAGTACTTC.

This clonotype was found a few times. J is TRBJ2-3 and V is TRBV9; 8 bases are shared with TRBD2. The ends lost 3 bases at V and 2 bases at J; junction bases unmatched: 5. The length of the CDR3 is 15 residues. Germline V lookup: CDR1 SGDLS, CDR2 YYNGEE. CDR3 nucleotide sequence: TGTGCCAGCAGCGCCTTAGCGGGACTCACAGATACGCAGTATTTT. This sequence encodes CASSALAGLTDTQYF.

This clonotype appeared a few times. The chain is built from TRBV7-2 and TRBJ2-4; TRBD2 might be the D (7 bases). Germline CDR1 reads SGHTA; CDR2 reads FQGNSA. The ends were cut back, 2 bases at V and 7 bases at J, with 12 bases in the middle. The CDR3 runs 14 residues. The CDR3 protein is CASSLLGRGNIQYF. CDR3 sequence (DNA): TGTGCCAGCAGCTTACTGGGGAGGGGGAACATTCAGTACTTC.

This sequence joins TRBV30 and TRBJ2-7; 9 bases match TRBD1. Germline CDR1 GTSNPN, CDR2 SVGIG (reference sequence). Losses at the gene ends were 0 bases for V and 1 base for J; bases not matched to a gene: 7. The CDR3 has 16 amino acids. CDR3 bases: TGTGCCTGGAGTGTCGACAGGGGGGTCGCATCCTACGAGCAGTACTTC. Encoded protein: CAWSVDRGVASYEQYF.

The V call is TRBV5-1, the J call TRBJ2-7; D remains unclear. The J call is uncertain, as TRBJ2-5 better fits the DNA end. Germline V gene sequence: CDR1 SGHRS, CDR2 YFSETQ. The CDR3 is 15 residues long. Here the CDR3 reads CASSLSKRIQETQYF. The CDR3 nucleotides read TGCGCCAGCAGCTTGAGTAAAAGAATACAAGAGACCCAGTACTTC.

This clonotype was seen a few times. The V gene is TRBV4-1, the J gene TRBJ2-1, with D possibly called TRBD1 or TRBD2 (7 bases each). The germline gives CDR1 MGHRA, CDR2 YSYEKL. The CDR3 has 15 amino acids. V dropped 7 bases and J dropped 7 bases, with 20 bases sitting between them. CDR3 residues: CASTQGGGRRNEQFF. The CDR3 DNA reads TGCGCCAGCACCCAGGGGGGGGGAAGGAGGAATGAGCAGTTCTTC.

The rearrangement links TRBV12-5 to TRBJ2-4; possible D gene TRBD2, 6 bases. The V end was cut by 6 bases, the J end by 13 bases, with 13 bases between. The CDR3 sequence is 11 residues long. Germline CDR1 and CDR2: LGHNT and FRNRAP. The CDR3, as DNA: TGTGCTAGTGGCCTCTCTCGGGAGCAGTACTTC. Its protein product is CASGLSREQYF.

This clonotype was counted only a few times. The chain recombines TRBV5-1 with TRBJ1-1; 9 bases align to TRBD1. Germline CDR1 is SGHRS and CDR2 is YFSETQ. With V trimmed by 3 bases and J by 6 bases, 3 bases remained unmatched. CDR3 length: 13 amino acids. The CDR3 spells CASSSRDRAEAFF. The CDR3 nucleotides are TGCGCCAGCAGCTCCCGGGACAGGGCTGAAGCTTTCTTT. Full variable domain (missing parts from reference TRBV5-1 and TRBJ1-1): KAGVTQTPRYLIKTRGQQVTLSCSPISGHRSVSWYQQTPGQGLQFLFEYFSETQRNKGNFPGRFSGRQFSNSRSEMNVSTLELGDSALYLCASSSRDRAEAFFGQGTRLTVV.

This chain joins TRBV3-1 and TRBJ2-1, with 11 bases aligning to TRBD1. CDR1 and CDR2 (germline): LGHDT, YNNKEL (reference sequence). The V segment lost 5 bases and the J segment 6 bases; nucleotides outside the gene matches: 3. This CDR3 is 14 amino acids long. For the CDR3, the DNA is TGTGCCAGCAGCACGGGACAGGGGGTCAATGAGCAGTTCTTC. This codes for CASSTGQGVNEQFF.

CDR3 sequence (DNA): TGCGCCAGCAGCCTCACGGGCAAGGGGTCCTACGAGCAGTACTTC. Translated: CASSLTGKGSYEQYF. The chain joins TRBV5-1 to TRBJ2-7; D might be TRBD1 (5 bases). CDR1 is SGHRS and CDR2 is YFSETQ in the germline V gene. Trimming left V 4 bases short and J 1 base short, with 15 bases between. CDR3 length: 15 amino acids. The complete variable domain, with remaining parts taken from reference TRBV5-1 and TRBJ2-7, reads KAGVTQTPRYLIKTRGQQVTLSCSPISGHRSVSWYQQTPGQGLQFLFEYFSETQRNKGNFPGRFSGRQFSNSRSEMNVSTLELGDSALYLCASSLTGKGSYEQYFGPGTRLTVT.

The chain joins TRBV20-1 to TRBJ1-2; D call uncertain. The CDR3 sequence is 13 residues long. V dropped 1 base and J dropped 6 bases, with 12 bases sitting between them. Germline-derived CDR1 and CDR2 are DFQATT and SNEGSKA (reference sequence). The CDR3 nucleotides are TGCAGTGCTAGAGTGCAAGGGTTTCATGGCTACACCTTC. The encoded protein is CSARVQGFHGYTF.

The chain has TRBV7-9 and TRBJ2-5; either TRBD1 or TRBD2 may fit D (5 bases each). CDR3 size: 10 residues. From germline, CDR1 is SEHNR and CDR2 FQNEAQ (reference sequence). The CDR3 DNA reads as TGTGCGACTGGGGCGGGGACCCAGTACTTC. Translation gives CATGAGTQYF.

This chain links TRBV25-1 with TRBJ2-4, with 9 bases matching TRBD1. After removal of 4 bases from V and 2 bases from J, the junction contained 6 bases not matched to a gene. The CDR3 has 16 residues. Germline values: CDR1 MGHDK, CDR2 SYGVNS. The CDR3 spells CASSGTGEGTKNIQYF. The CDR3 bases are TGTGCCAGCAGTGGGACAGGGGAGGGGACCAAAAACATTCAGTACTTC.

The gene calls are TRBV2 and TRBJ1-2, with D possibly TRBD1 on 5 matching bases. Germline V lookup: CDR1 SNHLY, CDR2 FYNNEI. The CDR3 is 14 amino acids. V lost 7 bases to trimming and J lost 2 bases, with 14 bases between them. In nucleotides, the CDR3 is TGTGCCAGCAAGGAGGGGATTAGGAACTATGGCTACACCTTC. Translating gives CASKEGIRNYGYTF.

The chain combines TRBV29-1 with TRBJ2-5; 11 positions match TRBD2. Per germline, CDR1 SQVTM and CDR2 ANQGSEA. This CDR3 is built from 15 residues. After removal of 3 bases from V and 4 bases from J, the junction contained 7 bases not matched to a gene. In DNA form, the CDR3 reads TGCAGCGTTGACCGGCTAGCGGGAGGAGGAGAGACCCAGTACTTC. It codes for CSVDRLAGGGETQYF.

This chain links TRBV6-5 with TRBJ2-5; a weak D match, TRBD2 (6 bases). Judging by the DNA end, TRBJ2-7 fits better; the J call may be wrong. The CDR3 length is 12 residues. The germline gives CDR1 MNHEY, CDR2 SVGAGI. CDR3: CASSTGDYEQYF. CDR3 DNA: TGTGCCAGCAGTACGGGGGACTACGAGCAGTACTTC.

In this sample, this clonotype turned up a few times. This chain connects TRBV6-6 to TRBJ2-3; D is unclear. The germline V gene has CDR1 MNHNY and CDR2 SVGAGI (reference sequence). V was trimmed by 0 bases and J by 2 bases, leaving 9 bases between them. The CDR3 consists of 15 residues. As DNA, the CDR3 is TGTGCCAGCAGTTACTCGTTGGGTATCACAGATACGCAGTATTTT. Translation gives CASSYSLGITDTQYF.

This chain connects TRBV5-6 to TRBJ2-1; D remains unclear. Looked up from germline, CDR1 is SGHDT and CDR2 is YYEEEE. V was shortened by 3 bases and J by 3 bases, with 13 bases between the two germline ends. The CDR3 covers 15 residues. CDR3 amino acids: CASSWGWADYNEQFF. Written as DNA, the CDR3 is TGTGCCAGCAGCTGGGGTTGGGCCGACTACAATGAGCAGTTCTTC. Looking up the rest from reference TRBV5-6 and TRBJ2-1 gives the full variable domain: DAGVTQSPTHLIKTRGQQVTLRCSPKSGHDTVSWYQQALGQGPQFIFQYYEEEERQRGNFPDRFSGHQFPNYSSELNVNALLLGDSALYLCASSWGWADYNEQFFGPGTRLTVL.

The rearrangement links TRBV20-1 to TRBJ2-1; tentatively, D is TRBD1 or TRBD2 (5 bases each). CDR1 is DFQATT, CDR2 SNEGSKA, per germline (reference sequence). The CDR3 is made up of 14 amino acids. V shed 3 bases and J shed 7 bases, with 16 bases lying between them. The CDR3 coding sequence is TGCAGTGCTAGTTGGGACCCCCTCGGGAATGAGCAGTTCTTC. Translated: CSASWDPLGNEQFF.

This rearrangement joins TRBV3-1 to TRBJ2-4; D remains ambiguous. This CDR3 is 14 amino acids long. The V end was cut by 3 bases, the J end by 4 bases, with 10 bases between. Germline assignment: CDR1 LGHDT and CDR2 YNNKEL (reference sequence). The CDR3 DNA reads TGTGCCAGCAGCCAGACCCGGATAAAAAACATTCAGTACTTC. Amino acids: CASSQTRIKNIQYF.

V gene TRBV6-5 combines with J gene TRBJ1-5; a possible D gene is TRBD1 (5 bases). The CDR3 covers 16 residues. The V gene's germline CDR1 is MNHEY and CDR2 SVGAGI. The V end lost 6 bases, the J end lost 2 bases, and 17 bases lay between the germline ends. CDR3 DNA: TGTGCCAGCAGACCCCGGGGCAGGCAGGGCAATCAGCCCCAGCATTTT. Amino acids: CASRPRGRQGNQPQHF.